A selection of T cell receptor beta chains follows, all from one sample in a study of T cells in Graves' hyperthyroidism and ophthalmopathy. Via MiXCR, TCRdb re-called the multiplex PCR reads, giving one row per CDR3 protein. The data hold approximately 46,000 distinct CDR3 sequences, with about half observed a single time. Source material: peripheral blood or thyroid tissue (not recorded which). These receptors were taken from a woman in her 50s with Graves' hyperthyroidism. The CDR3 runs from the conserved cysteine through the conserved F or W. Each record gives: V gene, J gene, clone size, D gene, CDR3 protein, CDR3 DNA. A D gene is named only where the DNA matches it firmly. The listing skips clone size in some rows; elsewhere it reads once, few, many or a size class.

TRBV7-9,TRBJ1-2,.,.,CASSAGALNYGYTF,TGTGCCAGCAGCGCCGGGGCCCTTAACTATGGCTACACCTTC
TRBV7-9,TRBJ2-5,.,.,CASSGPLNYGYTFGSGTGETQYF,.
TRBV7-3,TRBJ2-3,.,.,CASSLWSTDTQYF,TGTGCCAGCAGCTTATGGAGCACAGATACGCAGTATTTT
TRBV15,TRBJ2-7,.,.,CATSRDLSQRTVNEQYF,TGTGCCACCAGCAGAGATCTGTCGCAGAGGACGGTCAACGAGCAGTACTTC
TRBV6-5,TRBJ1-5,many,.,CASSYSMGHQPQHF,TGTGCCAGCAGTTACTCGATGGGGCATCAGCCCCAGCATTTT
TRBV7-8,TRBJ1-1,.,TRBD1,CASSHRGLQAFF,TGTGCCAGCAGCCACAGGGGGCTCCAAGCTTTCTTT
TRBV7-2,TRBJ1-2,.,TRBD1,CASSLEAGTGNGYTF,TGTGCCAGCAGCTTAGAGGCGGGGACAGGGAATGGCTACACCTTC
TRBV15,TRBJ2-2,medium-sized,TRBD2,CATSKAGALRAGELFF,TGTGCCACCAGCAAAGCGGGGGCGTTAAGGGCCGGGGAGCTGTTTTTT
TRBV19,TRBJ2-2,.,.,CASSMAGSGELFF,TGTGCCAGTAGTATGGCGGGGTCCGGGGAGCTGTTTTTT
TRBV20-1,TRBJ2-7,.,.,CSPLGGSSSLEQYF,TGCAGCCCCCTGGGTGGGAGTTCGTCTCTCGAGCAGTACTTC
TRBV20-1,TRBJ2-2,few,TRBD2,CSARSGRTRAGELFF,TGCAGTGCTCGGAGCGGGAGGACCAGGGCCGGGGAGCTGTTTTTT
TRBV5-1,TRBJ1-1,many,.,CASSSIFIGRPNTEAFF,TGCGCCAGCAGCTCGATATTCATAGGACGACCGAACACTGAAGCTTTCTTT
TRBV11-2,TRBJ2-7,.,TRBD2,CSSSLILGGPYEQYF,TGTTCCAGCAGCTTGATCCTGGGAGGGCCCTACGAGCAGTACTTC
TRBV9,TRBJ2-3,.,TRBD1,CASSALGQGKEKQYF,TGTGCCAGCAGCGCCCTAGGACAGGGGAAGGAGAAGCAGTATTTT
TRBV7-8,TRBJ2-5,.,TRBD2,CASSLAGAGEATQYF,TGTGCCAGCAGCTTAGCTGGAGCGGGAGAGGCTACCCAGTACTTC
TRBV12-3/TRBV12-4,TRBJ2-6,few,.,CASSEVSGANVLTF,TGTGCCAGCAGCGAGGTGTCTGGGGCCAACGTCCTGACTTTC
TRBV19,TRBJ2-2,.,TRBD2,CASRTSAGELFF,TGTGCCAGTAGGACTAGCGCCGGGGAGCTGTTTTTT
TRBV6-5,TRBJ1-1,.,TRBD1,CASSRQGKTFF,TGTGCCAGCAGTCGACAGGGCAAGACTTTCTTT
TRBV4-1,TRBJ2-7,many,.,CASSRLTGEGSEQYF,TGCGCCAGCAGCCGCCTTACAGGGGAGGGCAGCGAGCAGTACTTC
TRBV29-1,TRBJ2-5,.,TRBD2,CSAGAGLQETQYF,TGCAGCGCTGGAGCGGGACTCCAAGAGACCCAGTACTTC
TRBV5-1,TRBJ1-4,.,TRBD1,CASSLGTGDEKLFF,TGCGCCAGCAGCTTGGGGACAGGGGATGAAAAACTGTTTTTT
TRBV2,TRBJ1-2,.,.,CASSAQGTYGYTF,TGTGCCAGCAGTGCGCAGGGGACCTATGGCTACACCTTC
TRBV5-5,TRBJ2-7,many,.,CASSKRDHEQYF,TGTGCCAGCAGCAAGAGGGACCACGAGCAGTACTTC
TRBV6-6,TRBJ1-1,.,.,CASTPTGLNTEALF,TGTGCCAGCACCCCAACAGGATTGAACACTGAGGCTCTCTTT
TRBV20-1,TRBJ2-5,many,TRBD1,CSADRDRDQETQYF,TGCAGTGCGGATAGGGACAGGGACCAAGAGACCCAGTACTTC
TRBV20-1,TRBJ2-7,.,TRBD2,CSVDLGTSGRPMIEQYF,TGCAGCGTTGACCTGGGGACTAGCGGGAGGCCCATGATCGAGCAGTACTTC
TRBV29-1,TRBJ1-6,.,TRBD1,CSAQDREGSPLHF,TGCAGCGCCCAGGACAGGGAGGGTTCACCCCTCCACTTT
TRBV20-1,TRBJ1-1,medium-sized,.,CSVNRLANTEAFF,TGCAGTGTCAACCGGCTGGCCAACACTGAAGCTTTCTTT
TRBV28,TRBJ2-7,many,.,CASSLGGLEQYF,TGTGCCAGCAGTTTGGGCGGACTCGAGCAGTACTTC
TRBV15,TRBJ1-1,once,.,CATSEDPDTEAFF,TGTGCCACCAGCGAGGATCCTGACACTGAAGCTTTCTTT
TRBV7-2,TRBJ2-5,.,.,CASSVAPDNQPQYF,TGTGCCAGCAGCGTAGCGCCTGACAATCAGCCCCAGTACTTC
TRBV20-1,TRBJ2-5,.,TRBD2,CSAREGTSGKRETQYF,TGCAGTGCTAGAGAGGGGACTAGCGGGAAGAGGGAGACCCAGTACTTC
TRBV20-1,TRBJ2-5,.,TRBD2,CSARPGRDQPQYF,TGCAGTGCAAGGCCCGGGAGGGATCAGCCCCAGTACTTC
TRBV11-1,TRBJ2-7,.,TRBD2,CASRTSGMYEQYF,TGTGCCAGCAGGACTAGCGGGATGTACGAGCAGTACTTC
TRBV7-2,TRBJ2-2,many,.,CASSVYRGELFF,TGTGCCAGCAGCGTGTACAGGGGGGAGCTGTTTTTT
TRBV10-3,TRBJ2-7,.,.,CAISGQSSYEQYF,TGTGCCATAAGCGGGCAAAGCTCCTACGAGCAGTACTTC
TRBV2,TRBJ2-7,.,.,CASSVEETSIRQYF,TGTGCCAGCTCTGTTGAGGAGACTTCGATTAGGCAGTACTTC
TRBV20-1,TRBJ2-3,many,TRBD2,CSARGRLASMDTQYF,TGCAGTGCTAGAGGAAGACTAGCGAGCATGGATACGCAGTATTTT
TRBV12-3/TRBV12-4,TRBJ1-2,many,TRBD1,CASNDRGNYGYTF,TGTGCCAGCAACGACAGGGGAAACTATGGCTACACCTTC
TRBV20-1,TRBJ2-5,few,TRBD2,CSASGLAGGPGRQETQYF,TGCAGTGCTAGTGGACTAGCGGGAGGCCCAGGGCGGCAAGAGACCCAGTACTTC
TRBV5-1,TRBJ2-7,many,.,CASSPGYYEQYF,TGCGCCAGCAGCCCCGGGTACTACGAGCAGTACTTC
TRBV5-1,TRBJ1-5,many,.,CASSLGWADQPQHF,TGCGCCAGCAGCTTGGGCTGGGCGGATCAGCCCCAGCATTTT
TRBV20-1,TRBJ2-7,.,TRBD2,CSATGTSGRGEQYF,TGCAGTGCTACTGGGACTAGCGGGAGAGGCGAGCAGTACTTC
TRBV4-2,TRBJ2-7,many,.,CASSQESWGNEQYF,TGTGCCAGCAGCCAAGAGTCTTGGGGGAACGAGCAGTACTTC
TRBV19,TRBJ2-2,many,.,CASSTIMMNTGELFF,TGTGCCAGTAGTACCATCATGATGAACACCGGGGAGCTGTTTTTT